The rows below give T cell receptor beta chains drawn from one sample of a study of Ad26.COV2.S vaccination and SARS-CoV-2 variants. Measured with immunoSEQ multiplex PCR; TCRdb has only the in-frame clones, and not every one. This sample has around 450,000 clones, with about 89% found just once. The starting material was peripheral blood, obtained in a trial of Ad26.COV2.S vaccine versus placebo. These receptors were taken from a person aged 18-65 years who received the Ad26.COV2.S COVID-19 vaccine or a placebo. The CDR3 runs from the conserved cysteine through the conserved F or W. Fields, in order: J gene, D gene, clone size, V gene, CDR3 protein, CDR3 DNA. A D gene is named only where the DNA matches it firmly. Expanded clones get a size class; other rows say once, few or many, or leave the size out.

j_call: TRBJ2-1; d_call: NA; clone_size: NA; v_call: TRBV7-9; cdr3_aa: CASSLSGDGEQFF; cdr3_nt: TGTGCCAGCAGCTTAAGTGGGGATGGTGAGCAGTTCTTC
j_call: TRBJ1-4; d_call: NA; clone_size: NA; v_call: TRBV11-2; cdr3_aa: CASSLRAGALEKLFF; cdr3_nt: TGTGCCAGCAGCTTAAGGGCAGGTGCTTTAGAAAAACTGTTTTTT
j_call: TRBJ1-5; d_call: NA; clone_size: NA; v_call: TRBV30; cdr3_aa: CAWSGAGFRNQPQHF; cdr3_nt: TGTGCCTGGAGTGGAGCCGGATTTCGCAATCAGCCCCAGCATTTT
j_call: TRBJ1-2; d_call: TRBD1; clone_size: NA; v_call: TRBV6-4; cdr3_aa: CASSAVGQGYGYTF; cdr3_nt: TGTGCCAGCAGCGCCGTGGGACAGGGATACGGCTACACCTTC
j_call: TRBJ2-1; d_call: NA; clone_size: NA; v_call: TRBV2; cdr3_aa: CASAKPQKSRSYNEQFF; cdr3_nt: TGTGCCAGTGCAAAGCCCCAAAAGAGTCGATCCTACAATGAGCAGTTCTTC
j_call: TRBJ2-3; d_call: TRBD2; clone_size: NA; v_call: TRBV15; cdr3_aa: CATSRQLAGGTDTQYF; cdr3_nt: TGTGCCACCAGCAGGCAGCTAGCGGGAGGTACAGATACGCAGTATTTT
j_call: TRBJ1-1; d_call: NA; clone_size: NA; v_call: TRBV19; cdr3_aa: CASSSSRAAETEAFF; cdr3_nt: TGTGCCAGTAGTAGCTCCCGGGCTGCAGAAACTGAAGCTTTCTTT
j_call: TRBJ2-7; d_call: NA; clone_size: NA; v_call: TRBV18; cdr3_aa: CASSPGVSYEQYF; cdr3_nt: TGTGCCAGCTCACCCGGGGTCTCCTACGAGCAGTACTTC
j_call: TRBJ1-1; d_call: NA; clone_size: NA; v_call: TRBV27; cdr3_aa: CASSLSLGAMNTEAFF; cdr3_nt: TGTGCCAGCAGTTTATCCTTGGGGGCGATGAACACTGAAGCTTTCTTT
j_call: TRBJ1-6; d_call: NA; clone_size: NA; v_call: TRBV9; cdr3_aa: CASSVEGSPLHF; cdr3_nt: TGTGCCAGCAGCGTAGAGGGTTCACCCCTCCACTTT
j_call: TRBJ1-1; d_call: TRBD1; clone_size: NA; v_call: TRBV4-2; cdr3_aa: CASSQSGTGVSAFF; cdr3_nt: TGTGCCAGCAGCCAATCCGGGACAGGGGTTAGTGCTTTCTTT
j_call: TRBJ1-5; d_call: TRBD1; clone_size: once; v_call: TRBV6-5; cdr3_aa: CASDRGGQPQHF; cdr3_nt: TGTGCCAGCGACAGGGGAGGGCAGCCCCAGCATTTT
j_call: TRBJ1-1; d_call: NA; clone_size: NA; v_call: TRBV6-5; cdr3_aa: CASSSRVNTEAFF; cdr3_nt: TGTGCCAGCAGTTCCAGGGTGAACACTGAAGCTTTCTTT
j_call: TRBJ2-1; d_call: NA; clone_size: NA; v_call: TRBV14; cdr3_aa: CASSPTWGSTTIEQFF; cdr3_nt: TGTGCCAGCAGCCCAACTTGGGGGTCAACTACAATCGAGCAGTTCTTC
j_call: TRBJ1-6; d_call: TRBD1; clone_size: NA; v_call: TRBV10-3; cdr3_aa: CAISRTGASNSPLHF; cdr3_nt: TGTGCCATCAGTAGGACAGGCGCCTCTAATTCACCCCTCCACTTT
j_call: TRBJ1-3; d_call: NA; clone_size: many; v_call: TRBV12-2; cdr3_aa: CASRFRIRGALSGNTIYF; cdr3_nt: TGTGCAAGTCGCTTTAGGATACGAGGGGCCCTCTCTGGAAACACCATATATTTT
j_call: TRBJ1-2; d_call: NA; clone_size: NA; v_call: TRBV10-3; cdr3_aa: CAIRVDRNYGYTF; cdr3_nt: TGTGCCATCAGGGTAGACAGAAACTATGGCTACACCTTC
j_call: TRBJ2-2; d_call: TRBD2; clone_size: NA; v_call: TRBV9; cdr3_aa: CASSQASGAANTGELFF; cdr3_nt: TGTGCCAGCAGCCAGGCTAGCGGGGCCGCGAACACCGGGGAGCTGTTTTTT
j_call: TRBJ2-3; d_call: TRBD2; clone_size: NA; v_call: TRBV10-3; cdr3_aa: CAINRLAADTQYF; cdr3_nt: TGTGCCATCAACAGACTAGCGGCAGATACGCAGTATTTT
j_call: TRBJ1-4; d_call: TRBD1; clone_size: NA; v_call: TRBV9; cdr3_aa: CASSVDGTGGKLFF; cdr3_nt: TGTGCCAGCAGCGTAGACGGGACAGGGGGTAAACTGTTTTTT
j_call: TRBJ1-2; d_call: NA; clone_size: NA; v_call: TRBV5-1; cdr3_aa: CASSLSGSLLNGYTF; cdr3_nt: TGCGCCAGCAGCTTGTCCGGGAGCCTCCTTAATGGCTACACCTTC
j_call: TRBJ1-4; d_call: NA; clone_size: NA; v_call: TRBV14; cdr3_aa: CASSQFVSGQGLFF; cdr3_nt: TGTGCCAGCAGCCAATTTGTGTCAGGACAAGGACTGTTTTTT
j_call: TRBJ2-7; d_call: TRBD1; clone_size: once; v_call: TRBV5-8; cdr3_aa: CASSLPGTVVYEQYF; cdr3_nt: TGTGCCAGCAGCTTACCCGGGACAGTTGTCTACGAGCAGTACTTC
j_call: TRBJ2-1; d_call: TRBD2; clone_size: NA; v_call: TRBV3-1/TRBV3-2; cdr3_aa: CASSQDPLAGGFYNEQFF; cdr3_nt: TGTGCCAGCAGCCAAGATCCGCTAGCGGGAGGGTTCTACAATGAGCAGTTCTTC
j_call: TRBJ1-3; d_call: NA; clone_size: few; v_call: TRBV5-8; cdr3_aa: CASSSVLSFSGNTIYF; cdr3_nt: TGTGCCAGCAGCTCGGTCCTATCCTTCTCTGGAAACACCATATATTTT
j_call: TRBJ2-1; d_call: NA; clone_size: NA; v_call: TRBV28; cdr3_aa: CASSLSSLAGPYNEQFF; cdr3_nt: TGTGCCAGCAGTTTATCGTCTCTTGCGGGACCCTACAATGAGCAGTTCTTC
j_call: TRBJ1-3; d_call: NA; clone_size: NA; v_call: TRBV2; cdr3_aa: CASSESDAGGDSGNTIYF; cdr3_nt: TGTGCCAGCAGTGAATCAGACGCGGGGGGAGACTCTGGAAACACCATATATTTT
j_call: TRBJ1-1; d_call: NA; clone_size: NA; v_call: TRBV12-3/TRBV12-4; cdr3_aa: CASSAGGRTEAFF; cdr3_nt: TGTGCCAGCAGTGCCGGAGGGCGCACTGAAGCTTTCTTT
j_call: TRBJ2-7; d_call: TRBD1; clone_size: NA; v_call: TRBV4-1; cdr3_aa: CASSAPGQYYEQYF; cdr3_nt: TGCGCCAGCAGCGCACCGGGACAGTACTACGAGCAGTACTTC
j_call: TRBJ2-7; d_call: NA; clone_size: NA; v_call: TRBV11-2; cdr3_aa: CASSLDRKGAYRVGQYF; cdr3_nt: TGTGCCAGCAGCTTAGATCGGAAGGGCGCCTACCGAGTTGGGCAGTACTTC
j_call: TRBJ2-3; d_call: TRBD2; clone_size: NA; v_call: TRBV5-1; cdr3_aa: CASSGRAGGRTDTQYF; cdr3_nt: TGCGCCAGCAGCGGCCGGGCGGGGGGGCGCACAGATACGCAGTATTTT
j_call: TRBJ2-7; d_call: NA; clone_size: NA; v_call: TRBV7-9; cdr3_aa: CASSLVGYEQYF; cdr3_nt: TGTGCCAGCAGCTTAGTGGGGTACGAGCAGTACTTC
j_call: TRBJ2-7; d_call: NA; clone_size: NA; v_call: TRBV5-1; cdr3_aa: CASSLATGLYEQYF; cdr3_nt: TGCGCCAGCAGCTTGGCAACGGGTCTCTACGAGCAGTACTTC
j_call: TRBJ2-7; d_call: TRBD1; clone_size: NA; v_call: TRBV6-5; cdr3_aa: CASRPWDSSYEQYF; cdr3_nt: TGTGCCAGCAGGCCTTGGGACAGCTCCTACGAGCAGTACTTC
j_call: TRBJ1-1; d_call: NA; clone_size: NA; v_call: TRBV19; cdr3_aa: CASSIDRDTEAFF; cdr3_nt: TGTGCCAGTAGTATAGATAGGGACACTGAAGCTTTCTTT
j_call: TRBJ2-2; d_call: NA; clone_size: NA; v_call: TRBV6-5; cdr3_aa: CASRTSGYTGELFF; cdr3_nt: TGTGCCAGCAGAACGAGCGGATACACCGGGGAGCTGTTTTTT
j_call: TRBJ2-5; d_call: NA; clone_size: NA; v_call: TRBV4-1; cdr3_aa: CASSQEETQYF; cdr3_nt: TGCGCCAGCAGCCAAGAGGAGACCCAGTACTTC
j_call: TRBJ2-1; d_call: NA; clone_size: NA; v_call: TRBV7-2; cdr3_aa: CASSQGHGSYNEQFF; cdr3_nt: TGTGCCAGCAGCCAGGGACATGGGTCCTACAATGAGCAGTTCTTC
j_call: TRBJ2-1; d_call: NA; clone_size: NA; v_call: TRBV4-3; cdr3_aa: CASSQDPGRGLEPNEQFF; cdr3_nt: TGCGCCAGCAGCCAAGATCCAGGGCGGGGTCTAGAACCGAATGAGCAGTTCTTC
j_call: TRBJ2-5; d_call: NA; clone_size: NA; v_call: TRBV27; cdr3_aa: CASMGWSQETQYF; cdr3_nt: TGTGCCAGCATGGGGTGGAGCCAAGAGACCCAGTACTTC
j_call: TRBJ2-5; d_call: NA; clone_size: NA; v_call: TRBV7-2; cdr3_aa: CASSFRVKETQYF; cdr3_nt: TGTGCCAGCAGCTTCAGGGTTAAAGAGACCCAGTACTTC
j_call: TRBJ1-1; d_call: NA; clone_size: NA; v_call: TRBV19; cdr3_aa: CASRPGQTNTEAFF; cdr3_nt: TGTGCCAGTAGACCGGGACAAACTAACACTGAAGCTTTCTTT
j_call: TRBJ2-3; d_call: NA; clone_size: NA; v_call: TRBV24-1; cdr3_aa: CATSDPAQGQNTQYF; cdr3_nt: TGTGCCACCAGTGATCCGGCCCAGGGTCAAAATACGCAGTATTTT
j_call: TRBJ2-3; d_call: NA; clone_size: NA; v_call: TRBV24-1; cdr3_aa: CATSESGLITDTQYF; cdr3_nt: TGTGCCACCAGTGAATCCGGACTCATCACAGATACGCAGTATTTT
j_call: TRBJ2-2; d_call: TRBD2; clone_size: NA; v_call: TRBV6-2/TRBV6-3; cdr3_aa: CASSLLAGGTGELFF; cdr3_nt: TGTGCCAGCAGTTTACTAGCGGGGGGCACCGGGGAGCTGTTTTTT
j_call: TRBJ2-5; d_call: NA; clone_size: NA; v_call: TRBV5-1; cdr3_aa: CASSVTGPGSLYQETQYF; cdr3_nt: TGCGCCAGCAGCGTAACTGGCCCGGGGTCTTTGTACCAAGAGACCCAGTACTTC
j_call: TRBJ1-1; d_call: NA; clone_size: NA; v_call: TRBV5-1; cdr3_aa: CASSLTGTQNTEAFF; cdr3_nt: TGCGCCAGCAGCTTGACCGGGACTCAGAACACTGAAGCTTTCTTT
j_call: TRBJ2-7; d_call: NA; clone_size: once; v_call: TRBV5-1; cdr3_aa: CASSLFSSPSSYEQYF; cdr3_nt: TGCGCCAGCAGCTTGTTCAGCAGTCCTTCCTCCTACGAGCAGTACTTC
j_call: TRBJ2-7; d_call: NA; clone_size: NA; v_call: TRBV7-6; cdr3_aa: CASSFLAGEIDEQYF; cdr3_nt: TGTGCCAGCAGCTTTCTGGCGGGTGAGATCGACGAGCAGTACTTC
j_call: TRBJ2-2; d_call: NA; clone_size: NA; v_call: TRBV5-8; cdr3_aa: CASIIPTGISTGELFF; cdr3_nt: TGTGCCAGCATCATACCCACAGGGATTTCCACCGGGGAGCTGTTTTTT
j_call: TRBJ1-2; d_call: TRBD1; clone_size: NA; v_call: TRBV5-4; cdr3_aa: CASSRDRENYGYTF; cdr3_nt: TGTGCCAGCAGCCGGGACAGGGAGAACTATGGCTACACCTTC
j_call: TRBJ1-1; d_call: NA; clone_size: NA; v_call: TRBV27; cdr3_aa: CASSPPGDTEAFF; cdr3_nt: TGTGCCAGCAGTCCCCCTGGTGACACTGAAGCTTTCTTT
j_call: TRBJ2-3; d_call: TRBD1; clone_size: NA; v_call: TRBV7-9; cdr3_aa: CASSLLPGQGASDTQYF; cdr3_nt: TGTGCCAGCAGCTTACTTCCCGGCCAGGGGGCGTCAGATACGCAGTATTTT
j_call: TRBJ2-7; d_call: NA; clone_size: NA; v_call: TRBV24-1; cdr3_aa: CATSGRSQEGGLSPYEQYF; cdr3_nt: TGTGCCACCAGTGGCCGATCTCAGGAGGGAGGACTTTCTCCCTACGAGCAGTACTTC
j_call: TRBJ1-6; d_call: NA; clone_size: NA; v_call: TRBV3-1/TRBV3-2; cdr3_aa: CASSQEASSLGPLHF; cdr3_nt: TGTGCCAGCAGCCAAGAGGCGAGTTCATTGGGACCCCTCCACTTT